Shown below are 31 T cell receptor beta chains from a single sample sequenced in a study of blood T cell repertoires in COVID-19. Only in-frame clones appear in the TCRdb table, and some are missing; sequencing was by immunoSEQ multiplex PCR. The table has about 210,000 clones, approximately 80% seen once. Sequenced material: peripheral blood. These receptors all come from a woman older than 75 with COVID-19, enrolled during active disease.

The chain couples TRBV7-8 to TRBJ1-2; D is unresolved. The CDR3 totals 13 residues. Germline-derived CDR1 and CDR2 are SGHVS and FQNEAQ. V was clipped by 5 bases and J by 8 bases, with 15 bases between them. The DNA for the CDR3 is TGTGCCAGCAGCCTCCCGGGGAAGGCAGGCTACACCTTC. This sequence encodes CASSLPGKAGYTF.

The rearrangement links TRBV6-1 to TRBJ1-5, with D possibly being TRBD1 (5 bases). Between the trimmed V and J ends, which lost 3 bases and 7 bases, there was a span of 10 bases. This CDR3 spans 13 amino acids. CDR1 is MNHNS, CDR2 SASEGT, per germline. The CDR3 spells CASSERGGQPQHF. The CDR3 nucleotides read TGTGCCAGCAGTGAGCGGGGCGGACAGCCCCAGCATTTT.

This clone has a handful of counts. The chain couples TRBV18 to TRBJ2-7; D gene unclear. Germline CDR1 reads KGHSH; CDR2 reads LQKENI. Trimming shortened V by 3 bases and J by 3 bases, and 9 bases separated the two germline ends. There are 13 residues in the CDR3. CDR3 protein: CASSPVGSYEQYF. The DNA for the CDR3 is TGTGCCAGCTCACCTGTTGGCAGCTACGAGCAGTACTTC.

This chain uses TRBV21-1 with TRBJ2-7; TRBD1, the D gene given by the table, was not confirmed from the DNA. TRBV21-1 is classified as a pseudogene. The CDR3 contains 13 residues. Here the CDR3 reads CASSQGRSHEQYF. CDR3 DNA: TGTGCCAGCAGCCAGGGCCGGTCCCACGAGCAGTACTTC.

This rearrangement joins TRBV3-1 (or the pseudogene TRBV3-2) to TRBJ1-1; 9 positions agree with TRBD1. CDR1 is LGHDT and CDR2 is YNNKEL in the germline V gene (reference sequence). This CDR3 region has 15 residues. V dropped 4 bases and J dropped 4; count of bases not matched to a gene: 7. The DNA for the CDR3 is TGTGCCAGCAGCCCCTGGACAGGGGCTGGCACTGAAGCTTTCTTT. Its protein is CASSPWTGAGTEAFF.

J is TRBJ1-2 and V is TRBV19; no clear D. CDR1 is LNHDA and CDR2 is SQIVND in the germline V gene (reference sequence). V lost 0 bases to trimming and J lost 7 bases, with 12 bases between them. The CDR3 has 14 residues. The CDR3 coding sequence is TGTGCCAGTAGTATAGAAGGCGGTGGTTTTGGCTACACCTTC. It is translated as CASSIEGGGFGYTF.

This clone is a singleton in its sample. The gene calls are TRBV28 and TRBJ2-3; D remains ambiguous. CDR3 length equals 12 residues. V was cut by 4 bases and J by 5 bases, with 7 bases left in between. CDR1 MDHEN and CDR2 SYDVKM come from the germline V gene. The CDR3 sequence is CASSSGVDTQYF. CDR3 DNA: TGTGCCAGCAGTTCCGGTGTAGATACGCAGTATTTT.

The genes are TRBV6-6 and TRBJ2-3; 13 bases line up with TRBD2. After removal of 4 bases from V and 2 bases from J, the junction contained 3 bases not matched to a gene. Germline assignment: CDR1 MNHNY and CDR2 SVGAGI (reference sequence). The CDR3 runs to 16 residues. Written as DNA, the CDR3 is TGTGCCAGCAGTTGGACTAGCGGGGGCAACACAGATACGCAGTATTTT. It translates to CASSWTSGGNTDTQYF.

The V gene is TRBV10-2, the J gene TRBJ1-3; D not certain. The V end was cut by 5 bases, the J end by 0 bases, with 8 bases between. The length of the CDR3 is 14 residues. Germline V lookup: CDR1 WSHSY, CDR2 SAAADI. In nucleotides, the CDR3 is TGCGCCAGCAGTCAAACAGACTCTGGAAACACCATATATTTT. It encodes CASSQTDSGNTIYF.

The chain recombines TRBV5-1 with TRBJ1-1; possibly TRBD1 for D (6 bases). Trimming stripped 7 bases from V and 6 bases from J, with 19 bases between. CDR1 is SGHRS and CDR2 is YFSETQ in the germline V gene. The CDR3 is 14 amino acids. The CDR3 DNA sequence: TGCGCCAGCGGTACATTGGTCAGGGGCTCTGAAGCTTTCTTT. It translates to CASGTLVRGSEAFF.

This clone was counted once. The CDR3: CSASPQGAWGNQPQHF. The CDR3 nucleotides are TGCAGTGCTAGTCCGCAGGGGGCCTGGGGCAATCAGCCCCAGCATTTT. The chain joins TRBV20-1 to TRBJ1-5, with TRBD1 identical over 8 bases. V lost 3 bases to trimming and J lost 2 bases; unmatched junction nucleotides: 9. Germline values: CDR1 DFQATT, CDR2 SNEGSKA (reference sequence). There are 16 residues in the CDR3.

The chain uses TRBV2 and TRBJ1-2; 7 bases fit TRBD1. CDR1 SNHLY and CDR2 FYNNEI come from the germline V gene. This CDR3 is built from 14 residues. With 5 bases clipped from V and 4 bases from J, the junction kept 7 bases outside the gene matches. For the CDR3, the DNA is TGTGCCAGCAGTCAACTGGGACAGCCCTATGGCTACACCTTC. Translation: CASSQLGQPYGYTF.

The chain couples TRBV10-3 to TRBJ1-1; weak D call: TRBD1 (5 bases). CDR1 and CDR2 from the germline V gene are ENHRY and SYGVKD. Trimming cost V 2 bases and J 2 bases, with 12 bases left between them. The CDR3 length is 15 residues. The DNA of the CDR3 is TGTGCCATCAGTGAGGGGTGGGGGGAAAACACTGAAGCTTTCTTT. Translated, it gives CAISEGWGENTEAFF.

To note about this clone: Because the CDR3 is missing its conserved closing phenylalanine or tryptophan, this is likely a read error. Because the CDR3's place on the DNA is in doubt, the DNA is left out and the CDR3 is given as listed by TCRdb. The chain carries TRBV18 and TRBJ2-7; TRBD2 is the table's D call and was not checked against the DNA. CDR1 is KGHSH and CDR2 is LQKENI in the germline V gene. With termini counted, the CDR3 has 12 amino acids. The CDR3 loop is CASSPDSSGRAP.

This chain uses TRBV11-1 with TRBJ2-1, with TRBD2 matching over 7 bases. Trimming cost V 5 bases and J 4 bases; bases outside gene matches: 11. Germline CDR1 and CDR2: SGHAT and FQDESV (reference sequence). This CDR3 spans 16 amino acids. CDR3 coding DNA: TGTGCCAGCAGCACCGGGAGGTTTGAGAATTACAATGAGCAGTTCTTC. This encodes CASSTGRFENYNEQFF.

The chain joins TRBV7-9 to TRBJ1-1, with D possibly matching TRBD1 (5 bases). V lost 0 bases, J lost 1 base, and 9 bases lay in between. CDR1 and CDR2 (germline): SEHNR, FQNEAQ (reference sequence). The CDR3 is made up of 15 amino acids. The CDR3 DNA is TGTGCCAGCAGCTTAGCGGGCACAGGGAACACTGAAGCTTTCTTT. This sequence encodes CASSLAGTGNTEAFF. The whole variable domain, filled in from reference TRBV7-9 and TRBJ1-1, reads DTGVSQNPRHKITKRGQNVTFRCDPISEHNRLYWYRQTLGQGPEFLTYFQNEAQLEKSRLLSDRFSAERPKGSFSTLEIQRTEQGDSAMYLCASSLAGTGNTEAFFGQGTRLTVV.

V and J are TRBV4-1 and TRBJ1-1, with 7 bases identical to TRBD1. Germline CDR1 MGHRA, CDR2 YSYEKL. The V segment lost 4 bases and the J segment 7 bases; nucleotides outside the gene matches: 3. The CDR3 is 12 amino acids. The DNA for the CDR3 is TGCGCCAGCAGCCGGTCAGGGGGTGAAGCTTTCTTT. Its protein product is CASSRSGGEAFF.

The chain links TRBV3-1 (or the pseudogene TRBV3-2) to TRBJ1-4; D gene ambiguous. The V end was cut by 0 bases, the J end by 4 bases, with 12 bases between. Germline CDR1 LGHDT, CDR2 YNNKEL (reference sequence). This CDR3 spans 16 amino acids. In nucleotides, the CDR3 is TGTGCCAGCAGCCAAGAAGGGAGGGTGGGTAATGAAAAACTGTTTTTT. As protein: CASSQEGRVGNEKLFF.

The chain joins TRBV9 to TRBJ2-5; D might be TRBD2 (6 bases). Between the trimmed V and J ends, which lost 3 bases and 2 bases, there was a span of 8 bases. CDR1 and CDR2 (germline): SGDLS, YYNGEE. CDR3 size: 13 residues. This chain's CDR3 is CASSAGSQETQYF. The CDR3 nucleotides are TGTGCCAGCAGCGCCGGGAGTCAAGAGACCCAGTACTTC.

The gene calls are TRBV27 and TRBJ2-2; D is ambiguous. This CDR3 is built from 14 residues. Germline V gene sequence: CDR1 MNHEY, CDR2 SMNVEV (reference sequence). The germline V and J ends were trimmed by 2 bases and 1 base, with 5 bases remaining between them. The CDR3 region has the DNA TGTGCCAGCAGTTTAGACTGGAACACCGGGGAGCTGTTTTTT. Translated, it gives CASSLDWNTGELFF.

The V and J genes are TRBV6-2 or TRBV6-3 and TRBJ1-2; TRBD1 agrees at 7 bases. Germline lookup yields CDR1 MNHEY and CDR2 SVGEGT. The CDR3 runs 15 residues. With 0 bases clipped from V and 5 bases from J, the junction kept 6 bases outside the gene matches. The CDR3 spells CASSYSTGSGYGYTF. The CDR3 coding sequence is TGTGCCAGCAGTTACTCGACAGGGTCGGGATATGGCTACACCTTC.

The chain joins TRBV27 to TRBJ1-3; 12 positions agree with TRBD1. From germline, CDR1 is MNHEY and CDR2 SMNVEV (reference sequence). V lost 6 bases to trimming and J lost 3 bases; unmatched junction nucleotides: 3. The CDR3 is made up of 15 amino acids. CDR3 sequence: CASRGQGAIGNTIYF. CDR3 coding DNA: TGTGCCAGCAGGGGACAGGGGGCTATTGGAAACACCATATATTTT.

This chain connects TRBV6-5 to TRBJ1-1, with a weak D call TRBD1 (5 bases). The V end lost 5 bases, the J end lost 11 bases, and 15 bases lay between the germline ends. This CDR3 is built from 12 residues. Germline loops: CDR1 MNHEY, CDR2 SVGAGI. CDR3 protein: CASSRGGVGAFF. Here the CDR3 DNA reads TGTGCCAGCAGTCGGGGGGGGGTAGGGGCTTTCTTT.

V usage is TRBV7-9 and J usage is TRBJ2-7; 7 positions agree with TRBD1. The CDR3 has 15 residues. Germline-derived CDR1 and CDR2 are SEHNR and FQNEAQ (reference sequence). With V trimmed by 2 bases and J by 5 bases, 9 bases remained unmatched. The CDR3 here is CASSLSPDRDHEQYF. In DNA, the CDR3 is TGTGCCAGCAGCTTATCCCCTGACAGGGACCACGAGCAGTACTTC.

This clone occurred once. V is TRBV3-1 (or the pseudogene TRBV3-2) and J is TRBJ1-2; no firm D call. Trimming removed 3 bases at V and 3 bases at J, with 8 bases between. The CDR3 loop spans 13 amino acids. CDR1 and CDR2 (germline): LGHDT, YNNKEL (reference sequence). The CDR3 DNA is TGTGCCAGCAGCCAGTTGTCAGACTATGGCTACACCTTC. This codes for CASSQLSDYGYTF.

The table lists this clone with a count of one. The genes are TRBV14 and TRBJ2-7, with 8 positions matching TRBD1. V shed 2 bases and J 6 bases; nucleotides not matched to a gene: 6. Germline assignment: CDR1 SGHDN and CDR2 FVKESK. The CDR3 consists of 14 residues. CDR3: CASSQHAGGLEQYF. The CDR3, as DNA: TGTGCCAGCAGCCAACACGCAGGGGGCCTCGAGCAGTACTTC. Full variable domain (missing parts from reference TRBV14 and TRBJ2-7): EAGVTQFPSHSVIEKGQTVTLRCDPISGHDNLYWYRRVMGKEIKFLLHFVKESKQDESGMPNNRFLAERTGGTYSTLKVQPAELEDSGVYFCASSQHAGGLEQYFGPGTRLTVT.

The genes are TRBV15 and TRBJ1-6; 7 bases fit TRBD1. The germline V gene has CDR1 LNHNV and CDR2 YYDKDF (reference sequence). V dropped 5 bases and J dropped 7; count of bases not matched to a gene: 11. This CDR3 comprises 16 residues. The CDR3 coding sequence is TGTGCCACCAGCGGACCCAGACAGGGCCCGAATTCACCCCTCCACTTT. Translation gives CATSGPRQGPNSPLHF.

The V call is TRBV6-5, the J call TRBJ1-4, with 7 bases matching TRBD1. CDR3 length equals 14 residues. V lost 6 bases, J lost 3 bases, and 4 bases stayed unmatched. The germline CDR1 and CDR2 sequences are MNHEY and SVGAGI. The CDR3: CASRTGTANEKLFF. Written as DNA, the CDR3 is TGTGCCAGCAGGACCGGGACAGCTAATGAAAAACTGTTTTTT.

The gene calls are TRBV5-6 and TRBJ2-5, with D possibly being TRBD2 (7 bases). CDR1 and CDR2 from the germline V gene are SGHDT and YYEEEE. V was shortened by 6 bases and J by 2 bases, with 20 bases between the two germline ends. The CDR3 covers 16 residues. In DNA form, the CDR3 reads TGTGCCAGCACCCCGGGGGGCTGGAGCGCTCAAGAGACCCAGTACTTC. Translating gives CASTPGGWSAQETQYF.

A few counts support this clone. The V and J genes are TRBV5-6 and TRBJ1-1, with D perhaps matching TRBD1 (6 bases). The CDR3 totals 12 residues. Germline V gene sequence: CDR1 SGHDT, CDR2 YYEEEE. Trimming cost V 1 base and J 8 bases, with 9 bases left between them. The chain's CDR3 is CASSLIRGEAFF. As DNA, the CDR3 is TGTGCCAGCAGCTTGATCAGGGGCGAAGCTTTCTTT. The full variable domain, with the rest looked up from reference TRBV5-6 and TRBJ1-1, is DAGVTQSPTHLIKTRGQQVTLRCSPKSGHDTVSWYQQALGQGPQFIFQYYEEEERQRGNFPDRFSGHQFPNYSSELNVNALLLGDSALYLCASSLIRGEAFFGQGTRLTVV.

In DNA form, the CDR3 reads TGTGCCAGCTCCCTATCGTCCTACTCCTACAATGAGCAGTTCTTC. The encoded protein is CASSLSSYSYNEQFF. The chain combines TRBV7-8 with TRBJ2-1; D unresolved. V was cut by 8 bases and J by 0 bases, with 14 bases left in between. The CDR3 is 15 residues long. Germline assignment: CDR1 SGHVS and CDR2 FQNEAQ.